The 18 T cell receptor beta chains reported below all come from one sample, sequenced in a study of CD8+ T cells in alopecia areata. RNA, once extracted, was reverse transcribed into cDNA for use as the sequencing template. Data came from immunoSEQ multiplex PCR; TCRdb stores just in-frame clones and leaves some out. The repertoire consists of 120,000 or so clones, with 45% to 50% occurring once and the leading ten covering roughly a tenth. Specimen: NKG2D-low CD8+ T cells sorted from blood. These receptors were obtained from a human donor with alopecia areata.

Comments on this clone: Other DNA sequences in this sample translate to the same CDR3. CDR3 region: CASSSGTGELFF. CDR3 coding DNA: TGTGCCAGCAGCTCCGGAACCGGGGAGCTGTTTTTT. V is TRBV5-6 and J is TRBJ2-2; D uncertain. From germline, CDR1 is SGHDT and CDR2 YYEEEE. The CDR3 loop spans 12 amino acids. The V and J ends lost 3 bases and 5 bases respectively, with 5 bases between them. The full variable domain, in which reference TRBV5-6 and TRBJ2-2 provide the parts outside the CDR3, is DAGVTQSPTHLIKTRGQQVTLRCSPKSGHDTVSWYQQALGQGPQFIFQYYEEEERQRGNFPDRFSGHQFPNYSSELNVNALLLGDSALYLCASSSGTGELFFGEGSRLTVL.

The rearrangement uses TRBV2 and TRBJ1-5, with D perhaps TRBD1 (5 bases). The germline V gene encodes CDR1 SNHLY and CDR2 FYNNEI. This CDR3 is built from 12 residues. V dropped 7 bases and J dropped 8 bases, with 12 bases sitting between them. In DNA, the CDR3 is TGTGCCAGCACAGAAGAAGGGGAGCCCCAGCATTTT. It is translated as CASTEEGEPQHF.

The gene calls are TRBV6-6 and TRBJ1-4, with 7 bases fitting TRBD1. V lost 8 bases, J lost 5 bases, and 2 bases stayed unmatched. This CDR3 has 12 amino acids. Germline V gene data show CDR1 as MNHNY and CDR2 as SVGAGI (reference sequence). The CDR3 nucleotides read TGTGCCAGCGAGGGGGCCAATGAAAAACTGTTTTTT. Protein product: CASEGANEKLFF.

This rearrangement joins TRBV29-1 to TRBJ2-7; D is ambiguous. The ends were cut back, 8 bases at V and 0 bases at J, with 17 bases in the middle. Germline V gene sequence: CDR1 SQVTM, CDR2 ANQGSEA. This CDR3 spans 14 amino acids. Written as DNA, the CDR3 is TGCAGCTCCCACGGACGAAAGTTCTCCTACGAGCAGTACTTC. Translation gives CSSHGRKFSYEQYF.

The V and J genes are TRBV14 and TRBJ1-2; no firm D call. Germline V gives CDR1 SGHDN, CDR2 FVKESK. The CDR3 sequence is 13 residues long. V was shortened by 0 bases and J by 8 bases, with 10 bases between the two germline ends. The CDR3 region is CASSQDSAGGYTF. DNA of the CDR3: TGTGCCAGCAGCCAAGACAGCGCGGGGGGCTACACCTTC.

This clone was seen a handful of times. The V call is TRBV29-1, the J call TRBJ2-7; D ambiguous. CDR3 length: 14 residues. Germline V gene lookup returns CDR1 SQVTM and CDR2 ANQGSEA. Trimming stripped 6 bases from V and 2 bases from J, with 17 bases between. This chain's CDR3 is CSVTRPGDTYEQYF. Here the CDR3 DNA reads TGCAGCGTGACCAGACCTGGAGATACCTACGAGCAGTACTTC.

This clone was observed a few times. The CDR3 loop reads CASSVRGETQYF. The CDR3 region has the DNA TGTGCCAGTAGCGTGCGAGGGGAGACCCAGTACTTC. The V call is TRBV19, the J call TRBJ2-5; the D gene is possibly TRBD2 (5 bases). Germline loops: CDR1 LNHDA, CDR2 SQIVND (reference sequence). V shed 6 bases and J shed 5 bases, with 10 bases lying between them. The CDR3 totals 12 residues.

V usage is TRBV21-1 and J usage is TRBJ1-2. TRBV21-1 is labeled a pseudogene. The CDR3 sequence is 14 residues long. The CDR3 loop reads CASSKWSASYGYTF. CDR3 DNA sequence: TGTGCCAGCAGCAAGTGGTCAGCCTCCTATGGCTACACCTTC.

This clone has a handful of counts. The chain is built from TRBV29-1 and TRBJ1-5; D is ambiguous. CDR3 length: 11 amino acids. In germline, CDR1 is SQVTM, CDR2 ANQGSEA. V lost 2 bases to trimming and J lost 5 bases, with 4 bases between them. CDR3 sequence: CSVERHQPQHF. In DNA, the CDR3 is TGCAGCGTTGAAAGGCATCAGCCCCAGCATTTT.

This clone was counted between two and nine times. The chain recombines TRBV25-1 with TRBJ2-1; D remains ambiguous. This CDR3 has 13 amino acids. The ends were cut back, 0 bases at V and 8 bases at J, with 8 bases in the middle. Germline CDR1 and CDR2: MGHDK and SYGVNS. The CDR3 DNA reads TGTGCCAGCAGTGAATATGTCGGATATGAGCAGTTCTTC. It specifies CASSEYVGYEQFF.

This clone was seen a handful of times. This sequence joins TRBV7-9 and TRBJ2-5; D is possibly TRBD1 (5 bases). CDR1 SEHNR and CDR2 FQNEAQ come from the germline V gene (reference sequence). V was pared by 5 bases and J by 5 bases, with 18 bases between. The CDR3 runs 15 residues. CDR3 in DNA: TGTGCCAGCAGCCCCCCGGGCAGGGATGGGGAGACCCAGTACTTC. Translated, it gives CASSPPGRDGETQYF.

This clone has more than one count but fewer than ten. The chain joins TRBV30 to TRBJ2-1; D is tentatively TRBD1 or TRBD2 (5 bases each). The CDR3 totals 10 residues. The ends were cut back, 1 base at V and 13 bases at J, with 8 bases in the middle. CDR1 is GTSNPN and CDR2 is SVGIG in the germline V gene (reference sequence). As DNA, the CDR3 is TGTGCCTGGAGTGAGGGACGCCAGTTCTTC. This translates into CAWSEGRQFF.

V is TRBV25-1 and J is TRBJ2-7; 8 bases are shared with TRBD1. The CDR3 totals 14 residues. Looked up from germline, CDR1 is MGHDK and CDR2 is SYGVNS. Unmatched junction bases numbered 3, after V lost 0 bases and J lost 5 bases. The CDR3 loop is CASSEYRGQNEQYF. As DNA, the CDR3 is TGTGCCAGCAGTGAATACAGGGGGCAGAACGAGCAGTACTTC.

The chain couples TRBV29-1 to TRBJ2-2; tentative D call: TRBD1 (5 bases). There are 12 residues in the CDR3. Germline V gene lookup returns CDR1 SQVTM and CDR2 ANQGSEA. V shed 5 bases and J shed 2 bases, with 6 bases lying between them. DNA for the CDR3: TGCAGCGTTCAGGGAAACACCGGGGAGCTGTTTTTT. It specifies CSVQGNTGELFF.

The V gene is TRBV27, the J gene TRBJ2-5; TRBD1 agrees at 11 bases. The junction had 4 bases not matched to a gene; V was cut back by 6 bases and J by 4 bases. This CDR3 has 14 amino acids. Germline V gene sequence: CDR1 MNHEY, CDR2 SMNVEV (reference sequence). The CDR3 protein is CASSRGTGGETQYF. Written as DNA, the CDR3 is TGTGCCAGCAGCCGGGGGACAGGGGGAGAGACCCAGTACTTC.

The chain couples TRBV30 to TRBJ2-3; no firm D call. Germline V gene sequence: CDR1 GTSNPN, CDR2 SVGIG (reference sequence). V was pared by 2 bases and J by 4 bases, with 4 bases between. CDR3 length: 11 residues. The CDR3 DNA is TGTGCCTGGAGTAATCCAGATACGCAGTATTTT. This encodes CAWSNPDTQYF.

The rearrangement joins TRBV29-1 to TRBJ2-2; 10 bases line up with TRBD1. The CDR3 is made up of 19 amino acids. With 2 bases clipped from V and 5 bases from J, the junction kept 17 bases outside the gene matches. The germline V gene has CDR1 SQVTM and CDR2 ANQGSEA. In DNA, the CDR3 is TGCAGCGTTGAATTCTCGGGGACAGGGGACCTAGAACGGACCGGGGAGCTGTTTTTT. It specifies CSVEFSGTGDLERTGELFF.

V gene TRBV29-1 combines with J gene TRBJ2-1; 16 bases align to TRBD2. The CDR3 length is 16 residues. Looked up from germline, CDR1 is SQVTM and CDR2 is ANQGSEA. V shed 6 bases and J 6 bases; nucleotides not matched to a gene: 8. As DNA, the CDR3 is TGCAGCGTGGATGGGACTAGCGGGGGGGCTAGCAATGAGCAGTTCTTC. It specifies CSVDGTSGGASNEQFF.